These T cell receptor beta chains were read from a single sample in a study of response to subunit inactivated influenza vaccine. TCRdb itself ran the RT-PCR reads through MiXCR, one entry per CDR3 protein. The table records 300,000 to 350,000 distinct CDR3 sequences, around 22% of them present only once. The source was PBMCs from blood, collected approximately 22 months after vaccination. The receptor set was obtained from a man aged 50 to 69 who received an inactivated influenza vaccine. Both conserved end residues are part of each CDR3. D genes are given only for firm matches. Clone size is not always given. Where it is, it says once, few, many or a class for expanded clones.

j_call,d_call,clone_size,v_call,cdr3_aa,cdr3_nt
TRBJ1-1,NA,many,TRBV4-3,CASSLRVGGAEAFF,TGCGCCAGCAGCCTAAGAGTCGGAGGGGCAGAAGCTTTCTTT
TRBJ2-7,TRBD1,few,TRBV4-2,CASSQDRDRNYEQYF,TGTGCCAGCAGCCAAGACCGGGACAGGAACTACGAGCAGTACTTC
TRBJ1-1,NA,NA,TRBV12-3/TRBV12-4,CASSLNFAEAFF,TGTGCCAGCAGTCTGAACTTCGCTGAAGCTTTCTTT
TRBJ2-1,NA,NA,TRBV28,CASSFPREIHNEQFF,TGTGCCAGCAGTTTTCCGCGAGAGATTCACAATGAGCAGTTCTTC
TRBJ2-1,NA,NA,TRBV6-2/TRBV6-3,CASSRPSGREQFF,TGTGCCAGCAGTCGCCCTAGTGGTCGAGAGCAGTTCTTC
TRBJ2-3,NA,few,TRBV20-1,CSARVSGLNTDTQYF,TGCAGTGCTAGAGTTTCGGGACTGAACACAGATACGCAGTATTTT
TRBJ2-3,TRBD1,once,TRBV29-1,CSVSRGSSNTQYF,TGCAGCGTGAGCAGGGGGAGCTCAAATACGCAGTATTTT
TRBJ1-5,NA,NA,TRBV18,CASSPKGQVNQPQHF,TGTGCCAGCTCACCAAAAGGTCAGGTCAATCAGCCCCAGCATTTT
TRBJ2-7,NA,NA,TRBV11-2,CASRTTAYEQYF,TGTGCCAGCAGAACAACAGCGTACGAGCAGTACTTC
TRBJ1-3,NA,NA,TRBV7-6,CASSLPLGRTAGNTIYF,TGTGCCAGCAGCTTACCGCTAGGCAGGACCGCTGGAAACACCATATATTTT
TRBJ2-2,NA,NA,TRBV20-1,CSAREIRQGANTGELFF,TGCAGTGCTAGAGAGATCCGACAAGGGGCGAACACCGGGGAGCTGTTTTTT
TRBJ1-5,NA,NA,TRBV20-1,CSALTQIGQPQHF,TGCAGTGCCCTTACACAGATTGGGCAGCCCCAGCATTTT